A selection of T cell receptor beta chains follows, all from one sample in a study of T-cell reconstitution after alpha-beta-depleted transplantation in children. TCRdb reprocessed the PCR reads with MiXCR, giving one entry per CDR3 protein. The sample has some 500,000 distinct CDR3 sequences, about 16% seen once. This specimen consisted of PBMCs from the stem cell graft donor, obtained from the stem cell graft. The receptors shown here come from a human donor who donated a stem cell graft to a child with acute lymphoblastic leukemia. The CDR3 runs from the conserved cysteine through the conserved F or W. D genes are given only for firm matches. The listing skips clone size in some rows; elsewhere it reads once, few, many or a size class.

CDR3: CASSLRTNSPLHF
DNA: TGTGCCAGCAGTCTTCGGACCAATTCACCCCTCCACTTT
J: TRBJ1-6
size: .
V: TRBV27
D: .

CDR3: CASSLTREAFF
DNA: TGTGCCAGCAGCCTTACGCGCGAAGCTTTCTTT
J: TRBJ1-1
size: .
V: TRBV11-2
D: .

CDR3: CSADSGPSTDTQYF
DNA: TGCAGTGCTGATAGCGGGCCTAGCACAGATACGCAGTATTTT
J: TRBJ2-3
size: .
V: TRBV20-1
D: TRBD2

CDR3: CASSTDRGFPDTQYF
DNA: TGCGCCAGCAGCACAGACAGGGGGTTCCCAGATACGCAGTATTTT
J: TRBJ2-3
size: few
V: TRBV5-1
D: TRBD1

CDR3: CASSSPDRGRSYEQYF
DNA: TGCGCCAGCAGCTCCCCCGACAGGGGGCGCTCCTACGAGCAGTACTTC
J: TRBJ2-7
size: .
V: TRBV5-1
D: TRBD1

CDR3: CASSPTRTGSAYEQYF
DNA: TGCGCCAGCAGCCCGACGAGGACAGGGTCAGCATACGAGCAGTACTTC
J: TRBJ2-7
size: .
V: TRBV5-1
D: TRBD1

CDR3: CSVELEGAKNSQYF
DNA: TGCAGCGTTGAATTGGAGGGGGCCAAAAACAGTCAGTACTTC
J: TRBJ2-4
size: .
V: TRBV29-1
D: .

CDR3: CASSYPGLADNEQFF
DNA: TGCGCCAGCAGCTACCCGGGACTAGCGGACAATGAGCAGTTCTTC
J: TRBJ2-1
size: few
V: TRBV4-1
D: TRBD2

CDR3: CASSYSLAGKELMNTGELFF
DNA: TGTGCCAGCAGTTACTCTTTAGCGGGGAAGGAACTGATGAACACCGGGGAGCTGTTTTTT
J: TRBJ2-2
size: few
V: TRBV6-2/TRBV6-3
D: TRBD2

CDR3: CASSYSRSSGSKVNEQFF
DNA: TGTGCCAGCAGTTACTCGAGGTCTAGCGGGAGTAAGGTTAATGAGCAGTTCTTC
J: TRBJ2-1
size: .
V: TRBV6-5
D: TRBD2

CDR3: CATSPLRQGGDEQFF
DNA: TGTGCCACCTCCCCTCTGCGACAGGGTGGTGATGAGCAGTTCTTC
J: TRBJ2-1
size: .
V: TRBV3-1
D: TRBD1

CDR3: CASSLGAGPDTQYF
DNA: TGTGCCAGCAGTCTCGGAGCTGGGCCAGATACGCAGTATTTT
J: TRBJ2-3
size: .
V: TRBV6-5
D: .

CDR3: CASSLMNRELFF
DNA: TGTGCCAGCAGTTTAATGAACCGGGAGCTGTTTTTT
J: TRBJ2-2
size: many
V: TRBV2
D: .

CDR3: CASSLEGMAAFF
DNA: TGCGCCAGCAGCTTGGAAGGGATGGCGGCTTTCTTT
J: TRBJ1-1
size: .
V: TRBV5-1
D: .

CDR3: CASSSGRFRMNTEAFF
DNA: TGTGCCAGCAGCTCTGGACGTTTTCGTATGAACACTGAAGCTTTCTTT
J: TRBJ1-1
size: .
V: TRBV7-6
D: .

CDR3: CASSYDREFWDEQFF
DNA: TGTGCCAGCAGCTACGACAGGGAGTTCTGGGATGAGCAGTTCTTC
J: TRBJ2-1
size: .
V: TRBV5-5
D: TRBD1

CDR3: CASSLTLRSEQYF
DNA: TGTGCCAGCAGCTTAACGCTCCGATCCGAGCAGTATTTC
J: TRBJ2-7
size: .
V: TRBV7-3
D: .

CDR3: CASSGYERYEGETQYF
DNA: TGTGCCAGCAGCGGTTACGAGCGTTACGAGGGAGAGACCCAGTACTTC
J: TRBJ2-5
size: few
V: TRBV7-8
D: .

CDR3: CASSQLQGAREQFF
DNA: TGTGCCAGCAGCCAATTACAGGGGGCTAGGGAGCAGTTCTTC
J: TRBJ2-1
size: .
V: TRBV3-1
D: TRBD1

CDR3: CASSLSGGVPYEQYF
DNA: TGTGCCAGCAGTTTATCGGGTGGGGTACCCTACGAGCAGTACTTC
J: TRBJ2-7
size: few
V: TRBV27
D: .

CDR3: CASSPTPGTGGLNTEAFF
DNA: TGTGCCAGCAGCCCTACCCCCGGGACAGGGGGCCTGAACACTGAAGCTTTCTTT
J: TRBJ1-1
size: few
V: TRBV11-2
D: TRBD1

CDR3: CASSLLAGDSFWANVLTF
DNA: TGTGCCAGCAGTTTACTAGCGGGAGATTCTTTCTGGGCCAACGTCCTGACTTTC
J: TRBJ2-6
size: .
V: TRBV6-2/TRBV6-3
D: TRBD2

CDR3: CASSIGYTYNEQFF
DNA: TGTGCCAGTAGTATTGGCTACACCTACAATGAGCAGTTCTTC
J: TRBJ2-1
size: .
V: TRBV19
D: .

CDR3: CASSLNIWQGEETQYF
DNA: TGTGCCAGCAGTTTAAATATTTGGCAGGGGGAAGAGACCCAGTACTTC
J: TRBJ2-5
size: .
V: TRBV12-3/TRBV12-4
D: TRBD1

CDR3: CATSDSSLGLTGELFF
DNA: TGTGCCACCAGTGATTCCTCGCTAGGCCTCACCGGGGAGCTGTTTTTT
J: TRBJ2-2
size: few
V: TRBV24-1
D: .

CDR3: CASSAGTGEAFF
DNA: TGTGCCAGCAGCGCCGGGACCGGTGAAGCTTTCTTT
J: TRBJ1-1
size: .
V: TRBV9
D: .

CDR3: CASSGWATTEAFF
DNA: TGTGCCAGCAGCGGTTGGGCAACCACTGAAGCTTTCTTT
J: TRBJ1-1
size: few
V: TRBV6-5
D: .

CDR3: CASSLDLLKETQYF
DNA: TGTGCCAGCAGCTTAGATCTTTTGAAAGAGACCCAGTACTTC
J: TRBJ2-5
size: .
V: TRBV11-2
D: .

CDR3: CASMGGSTDTQYF
DNA: TGTGCCAGCATGGGCGGGAGCACAGATACGCAGTATTTT
J: TRBJ2-3
size: few
V: TRBV12-3/TRBV12-4
D: .

CDR3: CATGGIAGGPHEQFF
DNA: TGTGCCACGGGAGGAATAGCGGGAGGCCCCCATGAGCAGTTCTTC
J: TRBJ2-1
size: few
V: TRBV19
D: TRBD2